These 9 T cell receptor beta chains originate from one sample sequenced in a study of CD8 T cells in ankylosing spondylitis. Via MiXCR, TCRdb re-called the 5' RACE reads, giving one row per CDR3 protein. This table has 250,000 to 300,000 distinct CDR3 sequences, 15% to 25% appearing once. The sequenced sample was blood, either unsorted or a sorted T cell fraction (not recorded which). The receptors stem from a male donor with ankylosing spondylitis or in good health (not recorded which).

The sample holds a few counts of this clonotype. This chain connects TRBV28 to TRBJ2-3; 8 bases are a match to TRBD1. The junction had 4 bases not matched to a gene; V was cut back by 3 bases and J by 2 bases. This CDR3 has 15 amino acids. CDR1 and CDR2 from the germline V gene are MDHEN and SYDVKM. CDR3 sequence (DNA): TGTGCCAGCAGTTTTTTGGACAGGGACACAGATACGCAGTATTTT. Encoded protein: CASSFLDRDTDTQYF.

This clonotype was seen many times. The V call is TRBV9, the J call TRBJ2-5, with D unclear. Germline CDR1 and CDR2: SGDLS and YYNGEE. Trimming cost V 1 base and J 0 bases, with 4 bases left between them. CDR3 length: 13 residues. The CDR3: CASSVQHQETQYF. CDR3 coding DNA: TGTGCCAGCAGCGTACAACACCAAGAGACCCAGTACTTC.

There are many counts of this clonotype. The chain combines TRBV5-1 with TRBJ2-1, with 7 bases fitting TRBD1. V lost 0 bases to trimming and J lost 4 bases; unmatched junction nucleotides: 4. Germline lookup yields CDR1 SGHRS and CDR2 YFSETQ. The CDR3 spans 15 residues. The CDR3 loop is CASSLAGGQYNEQFF. As DNA, the CDR3 is TGCGCCAGCAGCTTGGCAGGGGGACAATACAATGAGCAGTTCTTC.

This clonotype was counted between two and nine times. The rearrangement joins TRBV5-4 to TRBJ1-2, with D perhaps TRBD1 (6 bases). Per the germline V gene, CDR1 is SGHNT and CDR2 is YYREEE (reference sequence). V was cut by 1 base and J by 7 bases, with 11 bases left in between. This CDR3 contains 13 residues. CDR3 bases: TGTGCCAGCAGCTTGACAGGGATTAGTGGCTACACCTTC. Protein sequence: CASSLTGISGYTF.

In its sample, this clonotype was seen many times. The genes are TRBV7-3 and TRBJ1-6; D gene ambiguous. This CDR3 spans 15 amino acids. V lost 3 bases to trimming and J lost 3 bases, with 9 bases between them. Per germline, CDR1 SGHTA and CDR2 FQGTGA. In DNA, the CDR3 is TGTGCCAGCAGCTTTGACGGTAGCTATAATTCACCCCTCCACTTT. Translated: CASSFDGSYNSPLHF.

This clonotype has a handful of counts. The chain is built from TRBV6-1 and TRBJ1-6; TRBD1 matches at 7 bases. This CDR3 region has 15 residues. Germline loops: CDR1 MNHNS, CDR2 SASEGT. The trim removed 4 bases at V and 7 bases at J, leaving 7 bases unmatched. The CDR3 is CASSARTGTNSPLHF. The CDR3 DNA reads TGTGCCAGCAGTGCCCGGACAGGCACCAATTCACCCCTCCACTTT.

The chain has TRBV5-1 and TRBJ2-1; TRBD2 matches at 11 bases. The CDR3 covers 17 residues. V shed 0 bases, J shed 2 bases, and the junction held 4 bases outside the gene matches. The germline gives CDR1 SGHRS, CDR2 YFSETQ. The CDR3 loop is CASSLGLAGGAYNEQFF. The CDR3 nucleotides read TGCGCCAGCAGCTTGGGTCTAGCGGGAGGAGCCTACAATGAGCAGTTCTTC.

This clonotype was seen only a few times. The genes are TRBV28 and TRBJ2-1, with D possibly matching TRBD2 (5 bases). CDR1 and CDR2 from the germline V gene are MDHEN and SYDVKM. The V end lost 5 bases, the J end lost 7 bases, and 6 bases lay between the germline ends. The CDR3 sequence is 11 residues long. The CDR3 DNA is TGTGCCAGCAGTCGACTAAATGAGCAGTTCTTC. Protein product: CASSRLNEQFF.

This clonotype has ten or more counts. V gene TRBV12-3 or TRBV12-4 combines with J gene TRBJ1-5; D is uncertain. The CDR3 extends over 13 amino acids. V lost 3 bases, J lost 3 bases, and 6 bases lay in between. The CDR3 DNA reads as TGTGCCAGCAGTTTGGGTCCCAATCAGCCCCAGCATTTT. Amino acid sequence: CASSLGPNQPQHF.